The text below deals with one T cell receptor (beta chain). In its sample, this clonotype was seen many times. The antigen this receptor binds is unknown. The record has no base qualities; no much larger clone is one base away. V is reduced by 6 bases and J by 5 bases, leaving a spacing of 19 bases between them. The cysteine opens and the phenylalanine closes a CDR3 of 15 amino acids. The retained sequence is limited to the CDR3, 45 bases, with the frame set at the first base. CDR1 and CDR2 are drawn from the germline V gene (reference sequence): MNHEY, SMNVEV. This sample stems from a study of blood T cells in healthy people across ages (dated by TCRdb to about 2015). Background for the entire study: In model experiments, roughly one uniquely barcoded TCR beta cDNA molecule per two T cells was captured by template switching. The study measured age-related changes in TCR beta repertoire diversity using deep sequencing normalized with unique cDNA molecular identifiers. The donors were divided into four age groups: young (average around 16 years), middle-aged (approximately 41), aged (around 59) and long-lived (roughly 82). To avoid experimental bias, donors of different ages were distributed randomly across sequencing lanes. For two donors (one aged 18 to 30 and one aged 80 or older), the study analyzed two additional independent replicas of 1 million unique cDNA reads from the same blood draw. General study outcomes and caveats: As age increased, observed TCR beta diversity per million T cells dropped in a roughly linear way, and a significant reduction was already evident by age approximately 40. Conclusive comparison of naive and antigen-experienced compartments was prevented by the profiling of bulk unsorted PBMCs. Because donor CMV infection status was unknown, age-related changes in expanded clonotypes were potentially confounded. Estimates of total diversity based on one million sequenced T cells were regarded as lower bounds and as underestimates. Compared with the aged group, more naive CD4+ T cells, fewer expanded clones and increased TCR diversity were shown by the long-lived group, suggesting age selection. The percentage of naive T cells measured by flow cytometry correlated strongly with observed TCR beta diversity.

To prepare the library, 5' RACE was applied. Reads for this sample came from an Illumina HiSeq 2500. The second PCR ran for roughly 7 to 11 cycles and used a J-beta primer mix along with a sample-barcoded 5' primer. A template-switch 5' adaptor carrying 12 random nucleotides introduced a unique molecular identifier onto each TCR beta cDNA molecule. Each sample yielded at least 2.5 million CDR3-containing paired-end reads. All of the RNA was converted into first-strand cDNA using the Mint cDNA synthesis kit, with a TRBC-specific oligonucleotide serving as the primer. Following uracil-DNA glycosylase treatment, all cDNA underwent a first 18-cycle PCR with the universal primers M1SS and BC2_uni_R. The paper's processing steps were these. For normalization, 1 million high-quality reads, each with a distinct molecular identifier, were randomly selected from each sample. Instead of being binned into consensus sequences, reads that shared molecular identifiers were thrown out. MiTCR, run with a Q25 quality threshold and the strictest error-elimination algorithm, handled CDR3 identification, clonotype clustering and error correction. A nonparametric unseen species model using Euler transformation provided a lower-bound estimate of total TCR beta diversity. In TCRdb, the public reads were trimmed at Q25 with fastp and aligned with MiXCR, with productive beta chains retained. Rows matching on CDR3 protein sequence are summarized as one entry with the most common DNA and genes. The V and J calls and clone size are TCRdb's, not the authors'. Recorded for this sample are some 1.6 million distinct CDR3 sequences; about 32% of them occurred a single time. Together, the top ten hold 11% of the sample.

Donors were 39 systemically healthy Caucasian individuals from Russia aged roughly 6 to 95 years. Each donor gave around 9.8 milliliters of peripheral blood, collected into EDTA-treated Vacutainer tubes. Ficoll-Paque density-gradient centrifugation was used to isolate PBMCs, with at least 6.5 million obtained per sample. Total RNA was extracted from PBMCs with Trizol reagent, with at least 6 micrograms obtained per sample. Naive CD45RAhigh/CD27high T cell percentages were measured by flow cytometry on a PBMC aliquot from every donor. The source of this sequence is a woman aged 25 to 39 in good health. The chain joins TRBV27 to TRBJ2-5; a weak D assignment points to TRBD1 (6 bases agree). Sample: blood. CDR3 reads: CASSLGTGIGETQYF. The nucleotide sequence is given as TGTGCCAGCAGCTTAGGTACAGGGATAGGGGAGACCCAGTACTTC.